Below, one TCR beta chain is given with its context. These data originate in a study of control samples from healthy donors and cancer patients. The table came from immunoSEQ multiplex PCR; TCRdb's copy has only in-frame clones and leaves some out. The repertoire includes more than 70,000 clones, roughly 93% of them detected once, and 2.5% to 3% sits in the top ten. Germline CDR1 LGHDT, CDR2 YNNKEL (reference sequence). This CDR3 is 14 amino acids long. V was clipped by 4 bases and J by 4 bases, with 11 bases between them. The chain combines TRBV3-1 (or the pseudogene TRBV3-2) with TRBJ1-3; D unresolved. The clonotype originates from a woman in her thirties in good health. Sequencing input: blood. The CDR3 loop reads CASSRTPSGNTIYF. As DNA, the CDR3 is TGTGCCAGCAGCCGCACCCCTTCAGGAAACACCATATATTTT.